Listed here are 3 T cell receptor beta chains from one sample, sequenced in a study of breast tumors, draining lymph nodes, adjacent tissues. TCRdb redid the calling of the multiplex PCR reads with MiXCR, one entry per CDR3 protein. The sample has approximately 200,000 distinct CDR3 sequences; about 32% are singletons. The lymph nodes were axillary draining lymph nodes from breast cancer patients. Sequenced input: axillary lymph node tissue. These receptors were collected from a female donor with breast cancer. Some clones in this sample may be carry-over from other donors' samples.

This clonotype was found many times. J is TRBJ2-1 and V is TRBV6-5; 11 bases align to TRBD2. This CDR3 comprises 15 residues. In germline, CDR1 is MNHEY, CDR2 SVGAGI. V lost 5 bases, J lost 7 bases, and 7 bases stayed unmatched. The CDR3 DNA follows: TGTGCCAGCAGTCGGAGGGGACTAGCGGTTAATGAGCAGTTCTTC. Translating gives CASSRRGLAVNEQFF.

This clonotype was observed a few times. This chain connects TRBV11-3 to TRBJ2-2; a possible D gene is TRBD2 (6 bases). The germline gives CDR1 SGHNT, CDR2 YENEEA. The length of the CDR3 is 15 residues. Trimming removed 4 bases at V and 4 bases at J, with 13 bases between. CDR3 nucleotide sequence: TGTGCCAGCAGCTCTAGACTAGGGACCACCGGGGAGCTGTTTTTT. Translation: CASSSRLGTTGELFF.

The V gene is TRBV6-2 or TRBV6-3, the J gene TRBJ2-1, with 10 bases fitting TRBD2. The CDR3 has 16 amino acids. Per the germline V gene, CDR1 is MNHEY and CDR2 is SVGEGT. J lost 4 bases, V lost 6 bases, and 9 bases had no gene match. CDR3 in DNA: TGTGCCAGCAGCCCACGGACTAGCGGCTTATACAATGAGCAGTTCTTC. Translating gives CASSPRTSGLYNEQFF.